The next 2 T cell receptor beta chains were all read from a single sample in a study of response to subunit inactivated influenza vaccine (dated by TCRdb to 2016 to 2019). Library prep was done by RT-PCR. Sequencing was performed on an Illumina HiSeq 2500. TCRdb redid the processing of the public reads, applying fastp at Q25 and MiXCR, and retained in-frame beta chains. Records with the same CDR3 protein are collapsed into one entry carrying the most frequent genes and DNA. For this sample the table gives 550,000 to 650,000 distinct CDR3 sequences, of which about an eighth were detected only once. The top ten clonotypes cover roughly a tenth of the sample. This specimen consisted of PBMCs from blood, obtained on the day of vaccination. The receptors were gathered from a man aged 50 to 59 who received an inactivated influenza vaccine. Donor details come from another sample of the same person, matched by shared clones.

Only a few counts were recorded for this clonotype. The chain has TRBV20-1 and TRBJ2-3; possible D gene TRBD2, 5 bases. Germline values: CDR1 DFQATT, CDR2 SNEGSKA (reference sequence). This CDR3 is built from 13 residues. V shed 5 bases and J shed 4 bases, with 13 bases lying between them. CDR3 coding DNA: TGCAGTGCTCAGATGCGAGGGCCAGATACGCAGTATTTT. It codes for CSAQMRGPDTQYF.

This clonotype was observed a few times. This chain uses TRBV29-1 with TRBJ2-5; D unclear. Trimming stripped 3 bases from V and 1 base from J, with 12 bases between. Germline V gene lookup returns CDR1 SQVTM and CDR2 ANQGSEA. CDR3 size: 14 residues. CDR3 loop: CSVEFLGFQETQYF. CDR3 nucleotide sequence: TGCAGCGTTGAGTTCCTGGGGTTCCAAGAGACCCAGTACTTC.